One TCR beta chain is described in this entry. The sample is drawn from a study of blood T cell repertoires in COVID-19. CDR3 length equals 15 residues. Germline V gene data show CDR1 as SGHTA and CDR2 as FQGNSA. V was pared by 1 base and J by 5 bases, with 5 bases of the junction left unmatched. Original handling: Reference gene primer amplification gave nucleated cell count estimates. This table comes from immunoSEQ multiplex PCR, and its TCRdb copy is limited to in-frame clones, with some not included. V, J and clone size are those of that table, while D and trimming were read from the DNA. The table has about 180,000 clones, 90% to 95% seen once.

The receptor's source is a man aged 50 or older with acute or convalescent COVID-19. The V call is TRBV7-2, the J call TRBJ2-1, with 7 bases lining up with TRBD2. The source material was peripheral blood. This chain's CDR3 is CASSLGWGGNNEQFF. CDR3 bases: TGTGCCAGCAGCTTAGGGTGGGGAGGGAACAATGAGCAGTTCTTC.